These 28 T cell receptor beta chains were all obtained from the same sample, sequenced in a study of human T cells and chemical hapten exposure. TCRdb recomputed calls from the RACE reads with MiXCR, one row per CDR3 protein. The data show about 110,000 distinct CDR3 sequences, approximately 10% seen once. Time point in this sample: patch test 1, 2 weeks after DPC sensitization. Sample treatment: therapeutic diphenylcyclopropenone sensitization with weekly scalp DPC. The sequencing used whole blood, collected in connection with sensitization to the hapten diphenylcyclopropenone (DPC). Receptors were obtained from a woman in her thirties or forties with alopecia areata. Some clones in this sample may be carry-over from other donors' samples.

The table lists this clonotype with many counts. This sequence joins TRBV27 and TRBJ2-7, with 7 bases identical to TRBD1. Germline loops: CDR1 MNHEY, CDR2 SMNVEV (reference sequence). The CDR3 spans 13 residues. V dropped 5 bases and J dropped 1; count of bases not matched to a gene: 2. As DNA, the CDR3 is TGTGCCAGCAGTAACAGGGGTTCCTACGAGCAGTACTTC. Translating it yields CASSNRGSYEQYF.

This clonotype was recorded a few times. CDR3 in DNA: TGTGCCAGCAGCCGAAGGACTAGCGGGATCCCCAACACCGGGGAGCTGTTTTTT. Protein product: CASSRRTSGIPNTGELFF. This chain joins TRBV5-6 and TRBJ2-2, with 12 bases identical to TRBD2. The CDR3 extends over 18 amino acids. V lost 4 bases to trimming and J lost 2 bases; unmatched junction nucleotides: 9. Germline V gene data show CDR1 as SGHDT and CDR2 as YYEEEE.

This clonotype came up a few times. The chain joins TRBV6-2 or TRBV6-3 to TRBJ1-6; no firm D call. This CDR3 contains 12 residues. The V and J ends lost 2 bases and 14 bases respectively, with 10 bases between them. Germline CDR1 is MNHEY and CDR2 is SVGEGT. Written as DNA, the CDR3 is TGTGCCAGCAGTTACCTCCGCGAGGCCCTCCACTTT. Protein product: CASSYLREALHF.

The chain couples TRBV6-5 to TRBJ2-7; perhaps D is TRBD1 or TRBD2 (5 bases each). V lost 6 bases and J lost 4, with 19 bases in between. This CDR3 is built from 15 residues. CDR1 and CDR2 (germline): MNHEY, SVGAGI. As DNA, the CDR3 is TGTGCCAGCAGCCACGGGCAGGGAGACGTTTACGAGCAGTACTTC. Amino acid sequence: CASSHGQGDVYEQYF.

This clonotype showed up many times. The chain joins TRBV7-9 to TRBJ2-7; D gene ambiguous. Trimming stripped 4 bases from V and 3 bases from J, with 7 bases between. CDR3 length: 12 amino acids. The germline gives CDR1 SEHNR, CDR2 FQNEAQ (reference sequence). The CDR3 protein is CASSSLSYEQYF. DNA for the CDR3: TGTGCCAGCAGCTCGCTAAGCTACGAGCAGTACTTC.

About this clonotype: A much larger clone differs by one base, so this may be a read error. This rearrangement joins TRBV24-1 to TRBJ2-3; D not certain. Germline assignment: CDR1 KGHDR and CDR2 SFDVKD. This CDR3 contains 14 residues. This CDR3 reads CATGDSGYTDTQYF. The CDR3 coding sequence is TGTGCCACCGGTGACTCCGGCTACACAGATACGCAGTATTTT.

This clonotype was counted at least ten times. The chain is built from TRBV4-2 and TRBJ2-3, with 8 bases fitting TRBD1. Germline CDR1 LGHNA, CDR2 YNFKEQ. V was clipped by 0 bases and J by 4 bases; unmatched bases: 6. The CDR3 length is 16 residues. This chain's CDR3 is CASSQDSGQGADTQYF. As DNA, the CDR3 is TGTGCCAGCAGCCAAGACTCAGGACAGGGAGCAGATACGCAGTATTTT.

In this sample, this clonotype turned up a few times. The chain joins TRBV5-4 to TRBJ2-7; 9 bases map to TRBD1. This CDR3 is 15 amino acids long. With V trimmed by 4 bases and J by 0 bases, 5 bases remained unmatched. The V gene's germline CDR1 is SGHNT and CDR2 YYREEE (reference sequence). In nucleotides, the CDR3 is TGTGCCAGCAGCCCCGGACAGGGGAACTCCTACGAGCAGTACTTC. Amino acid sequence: CASSPGQGNSYEQYF.

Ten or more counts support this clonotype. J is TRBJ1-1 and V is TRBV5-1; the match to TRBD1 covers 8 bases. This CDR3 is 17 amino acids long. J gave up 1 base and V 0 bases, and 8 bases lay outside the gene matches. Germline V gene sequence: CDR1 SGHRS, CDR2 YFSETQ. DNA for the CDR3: TGCGCCAGCAGCTTGGCTCAGGGGGCGGCTCAGAACACTGAAGCTTTCTTT. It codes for CASSLAQGAAQNTEAFF.

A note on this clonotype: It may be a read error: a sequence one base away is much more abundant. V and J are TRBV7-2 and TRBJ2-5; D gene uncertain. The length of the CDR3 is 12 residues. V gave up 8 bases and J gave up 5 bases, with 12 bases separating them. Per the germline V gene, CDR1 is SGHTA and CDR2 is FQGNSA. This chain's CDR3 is CASVGNEETQYF. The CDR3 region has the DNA TGTGCCAGCGTGGGGAACGAGGAGACCCAGTACTTC.

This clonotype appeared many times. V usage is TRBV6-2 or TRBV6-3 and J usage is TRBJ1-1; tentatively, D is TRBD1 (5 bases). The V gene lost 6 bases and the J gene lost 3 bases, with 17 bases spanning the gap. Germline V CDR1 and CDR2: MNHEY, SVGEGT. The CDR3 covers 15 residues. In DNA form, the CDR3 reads TGTGCCAGCAGGCTTACAGGACTGGGGTACACTGAAGCTTTCTTT. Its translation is CASRLTGLGYTEAFF.

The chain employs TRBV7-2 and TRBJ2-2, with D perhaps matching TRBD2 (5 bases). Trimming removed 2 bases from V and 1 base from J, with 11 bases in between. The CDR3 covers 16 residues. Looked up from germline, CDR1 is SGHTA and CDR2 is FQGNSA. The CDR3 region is CASSLRASQNTGELFF. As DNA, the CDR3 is TGTGCCAGCAGCTTAAGGGCTAGCCAGAACACCGGGGAGCTGTTTTTT.

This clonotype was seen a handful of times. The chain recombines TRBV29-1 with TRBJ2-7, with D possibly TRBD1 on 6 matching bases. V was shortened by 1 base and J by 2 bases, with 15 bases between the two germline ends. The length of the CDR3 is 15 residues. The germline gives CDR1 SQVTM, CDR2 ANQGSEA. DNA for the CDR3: TGCAGCGTTGAAGGATCGGACAGTAAAACCTACGAGCAGTACTTC. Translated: CSVEGSDSKTYEQYF.

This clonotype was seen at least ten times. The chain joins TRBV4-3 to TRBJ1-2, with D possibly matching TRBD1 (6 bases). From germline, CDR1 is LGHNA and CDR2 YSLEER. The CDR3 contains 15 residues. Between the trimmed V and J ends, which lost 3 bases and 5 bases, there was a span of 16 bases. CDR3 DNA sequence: TGCGCCAGCAGCCAGGTCGTACAGGGAGCTTATGGCTACACCTTC. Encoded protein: CASSQVVQGAYGYTF.

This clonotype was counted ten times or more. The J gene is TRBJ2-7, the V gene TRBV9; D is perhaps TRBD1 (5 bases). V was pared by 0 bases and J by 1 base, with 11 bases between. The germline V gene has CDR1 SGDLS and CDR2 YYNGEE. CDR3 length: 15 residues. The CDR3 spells CASSVGQTASYEQYF. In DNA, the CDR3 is TGTGCCAGCAGCGTAGGACAGACAGCTTCCTACGAGCAGTACTTC.

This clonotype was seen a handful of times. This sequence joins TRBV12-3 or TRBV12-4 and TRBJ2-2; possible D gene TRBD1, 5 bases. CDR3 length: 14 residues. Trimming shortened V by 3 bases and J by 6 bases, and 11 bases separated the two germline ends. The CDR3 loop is CASSLIRGAGELFF. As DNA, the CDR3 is TGTGCCAGCAGTTTGATTAGGGGCGCCGGGGAGCTGTTTTTT.

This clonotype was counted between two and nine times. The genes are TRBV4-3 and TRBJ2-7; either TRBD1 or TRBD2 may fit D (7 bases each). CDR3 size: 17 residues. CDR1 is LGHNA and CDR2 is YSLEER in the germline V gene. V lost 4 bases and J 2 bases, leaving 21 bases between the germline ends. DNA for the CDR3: TGCGCCAGCAGCCGGGAGGGCGGGACAGCAGAAACCTACGAGCAGTACTTC. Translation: CASSREGGTAETYEQYF.

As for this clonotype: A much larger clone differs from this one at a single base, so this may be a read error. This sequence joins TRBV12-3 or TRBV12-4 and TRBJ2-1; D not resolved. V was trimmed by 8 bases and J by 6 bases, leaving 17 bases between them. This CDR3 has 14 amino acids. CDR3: CASGQTRYTNEQFF. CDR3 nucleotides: TGTGCCAGCGGCCAGACACGTTACACCAATGAGCAGTTCTTC.

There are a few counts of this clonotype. CDR3 in DNA: TGTGCCAGCAGCTTAGGATTGTGGGAAAACATTCAGTACTTC. It translates to CASSLGLWENIQYF. The V and J genes are TRBV11-2 and TRBJ2-4; D is undetermined. In germline, CDR1 is SGHAT, CDR2 FQNNGV. The CDR3 loop spans 14 amino acids. Between the trimmed V and J ends, which lost 1 base and 5 bases, there was a span of 9 bases.

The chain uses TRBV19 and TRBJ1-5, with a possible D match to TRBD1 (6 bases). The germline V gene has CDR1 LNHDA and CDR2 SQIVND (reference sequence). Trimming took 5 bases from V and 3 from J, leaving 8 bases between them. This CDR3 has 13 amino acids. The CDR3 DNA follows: TGTGCCAGTAGTGAGGGGGACAATCAGCCCCAGCATTTT. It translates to CASSEGDNQPQHF.

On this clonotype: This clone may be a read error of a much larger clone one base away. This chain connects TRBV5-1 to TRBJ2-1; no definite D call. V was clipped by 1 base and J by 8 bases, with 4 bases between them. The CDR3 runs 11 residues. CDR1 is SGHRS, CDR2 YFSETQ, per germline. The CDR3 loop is CASSLNYEQFF. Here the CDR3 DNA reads TGCGCCAGCAGCTTGAACTATGAGCAGTTCTTC.

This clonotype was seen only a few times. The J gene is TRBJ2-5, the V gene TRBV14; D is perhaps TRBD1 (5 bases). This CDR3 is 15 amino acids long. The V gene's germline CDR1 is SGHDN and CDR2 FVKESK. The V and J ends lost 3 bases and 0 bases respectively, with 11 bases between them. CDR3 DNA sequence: TGTGCCAGCAGCCACCAGGGTGACTACCAAGAGACCCAGTACTTC. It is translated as CASSHQGDYQETQYF.

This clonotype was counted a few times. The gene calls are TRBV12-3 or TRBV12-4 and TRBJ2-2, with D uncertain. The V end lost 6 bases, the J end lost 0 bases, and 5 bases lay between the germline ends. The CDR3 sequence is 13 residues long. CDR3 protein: CASSPPNTGELFF. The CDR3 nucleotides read TGTGCCAGCAGCCCGCCGAACACCGGGGAGCTGTTTTTT.

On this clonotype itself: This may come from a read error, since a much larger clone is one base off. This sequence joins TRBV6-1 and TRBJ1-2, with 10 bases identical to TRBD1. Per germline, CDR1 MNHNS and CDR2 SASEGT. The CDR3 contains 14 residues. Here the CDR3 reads CASSARDRGYGFTF. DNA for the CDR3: TGTGCCAGCAGTGCCCGGGACAGGGGCTATGGCTTCACCTTC.

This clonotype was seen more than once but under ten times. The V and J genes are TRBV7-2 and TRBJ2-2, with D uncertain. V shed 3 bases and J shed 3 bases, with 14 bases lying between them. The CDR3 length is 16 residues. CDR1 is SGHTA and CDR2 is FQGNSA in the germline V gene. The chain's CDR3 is CASSLQASADTGELFF. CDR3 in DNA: TGTGCCAGCAGCTTGCAGGCGTCGGCGGACACCGGGGAGCTGTTTTTT.

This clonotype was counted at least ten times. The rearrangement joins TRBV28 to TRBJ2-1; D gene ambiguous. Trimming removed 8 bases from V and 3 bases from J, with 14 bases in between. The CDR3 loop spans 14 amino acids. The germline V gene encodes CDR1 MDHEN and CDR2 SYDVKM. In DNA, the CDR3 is TGTGCCAGCCTCTTTTCCGGAGACTACAATGAGCAGTTCTTC. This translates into CASLFSGDYNEQFF.

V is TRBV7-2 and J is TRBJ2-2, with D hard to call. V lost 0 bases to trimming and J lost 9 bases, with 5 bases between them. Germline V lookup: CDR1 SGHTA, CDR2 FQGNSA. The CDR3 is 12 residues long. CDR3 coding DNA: TGTGCCAGCAGCTTAGCGACCCGGGAGCTGTTTTTT. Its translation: CASSLATRELFF.

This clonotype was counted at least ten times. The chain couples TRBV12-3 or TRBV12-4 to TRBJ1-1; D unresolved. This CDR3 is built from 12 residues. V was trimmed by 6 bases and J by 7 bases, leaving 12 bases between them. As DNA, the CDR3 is TGTGCCAGCAGACCCGGAAACCGTGAAGCTTTCTTT. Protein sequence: CASRPGNREAFF.